This T cell receptor beta chain was identified in a study of shared clonotypes between healthy human individuals. The study's findings and limits: The represented genetic and exposure-history diversity was limited by the small number of donors.

The V and J ends lost 5 bases and 5 bases, in that order; junction bases with no gene match: 13. The V gene's germline CDR1 is MDHEN and CDR2 SYDVKM. CDR3 length: 16 amino acids. CD8 cells regarded as naive lacked CD45RO, were positively chosen for CCR7, and omitted terminally differentiated effector memory CD45RA+ cells. Clones were sequenced by immunoSEQ multiplex PCR, and TCRdb holds only the in-frame ones, with some missing. The sample holds under 1 million clones, 80% to 95% seen once. A remark on this clone: The antigen remains undetermined.

The receptor comes from a young man in good health. Material for sequencing was naive CD8+ T cells sorted from blood. The chain joins TRBV28 to TRBJ1-2, with TRBD1 identical over 8 bases. This CDR3 reads CASSLFLSDRGYGYTF. CDR3 DNA: TGTGCCAGCAGTCTTTTCCTCTCCGACAGGGGTTATGGCTACACCTTC.